This TCR beta chain derives from a study of T cell responses to AZD1222 COVID-19 vaccine. Study results and limitations: Unmutated variant regions are reportedly targeted by nearly half of spike-specific TCRs. There were repertoire samples only from the period after the peak T cell response. Spike-wide vaccine-associated CD4 TCRs dominated at 160-218 and 743-854. Possibly, clonal diversity was underestimated; donors were largely white British and included more females.

Germline-derived CDR1 and CDR2 are SGHRS and YFSETQ. The CDR3 totals 15 residues. V was pared by 6 bases and J by 0 bases, with 13 bases between. Measured with immunoSEQ multiplex PCR; TCRdb has only the in-frame clones, and not every one. The sample lists around 100,000 clones; 65% to 85% were seen once. Turning to this clone: Its target is unknown.

The gene calls are TRBV5-1 and TRBJ2-1, with D possibly TRBD2 on 6 matching bases. The receptor comes from an adult in good health. Sequences were derived from peripheral blood, sampled on day 0 of AZD1222 vaccination. CDR3 sequence reads: CASNEGGSSYNEQFF. CDR3 sequence (DNA): TGCGCCAGCAACGAGGGAGGCAGCTCCTACAATGAGCAGTTCTTC. The variable domain in full, with the rest retrieved from reference TRBV5-1 and TRBJ2-1, is KAGVTQTPRYLIKTRGQQVTLSCSPISGHRSVSWYQQTPGQGLQFLFEYFSETQRNKGNFPGRFSGRQFSNSRSEMNVSTLELGDSALYLCASNEGGSSYNEQFFGPGTRLTVL.